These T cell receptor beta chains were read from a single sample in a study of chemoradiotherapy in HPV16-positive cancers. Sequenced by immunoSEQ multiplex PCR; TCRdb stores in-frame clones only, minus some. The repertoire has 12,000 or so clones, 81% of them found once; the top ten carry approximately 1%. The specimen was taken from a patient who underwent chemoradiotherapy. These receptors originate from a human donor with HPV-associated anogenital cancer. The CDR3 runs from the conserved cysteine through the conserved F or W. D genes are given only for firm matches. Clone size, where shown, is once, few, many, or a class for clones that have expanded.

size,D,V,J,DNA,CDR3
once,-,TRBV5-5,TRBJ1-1,TGTGCCAGCAGCTTGTCCGCGGACACTGAAGCTTTCTTT,CASSLSADTEAFF
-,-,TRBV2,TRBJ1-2,TGTGCCAGCAGAGGGGGGGTTTTCGCAGTTGGTGGCTACACCTTC,CASRGGVFAVGGYTF
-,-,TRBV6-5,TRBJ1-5,TGTGCCAGCAGTTACGGCAGGGTGGGTCAGCCCCAGCATTTT,CASSYGRVGQPQHF
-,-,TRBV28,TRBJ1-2,TGTGCCAGTTTCCTAGCCCGAGAACCCTATGGCTACACCTTC,CASFLAREPYGYTF
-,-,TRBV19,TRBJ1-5,TGTGCCAGCGGGGGCCGTTTCAATCAGCCCCAGCATTTT,CASGGRFNQPQHF
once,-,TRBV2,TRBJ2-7,TGTGCCAGCAGGTATTCCTACGAGCAGTACTTC,CASRYSYEQYF
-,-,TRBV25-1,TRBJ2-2,TGTGCCAGCGGGAAGGAGTCGTGGACCGGGGAGCTGTTTTTT,CASGKESWTGELFF
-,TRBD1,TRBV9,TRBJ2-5,TGTGCCAGCAGCGGTGGAGGACAGGGTATAGGCTGGCAAGAGACCCAGTACTTC,CASSGGGQGIGWQETQYF
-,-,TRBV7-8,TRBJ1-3,TGTGCCAGCAGCTCATCCTTACACGGAAACACCATATATTTT,CASSSSLHGNTIYF
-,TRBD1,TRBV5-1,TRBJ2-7,TGCGCCAGCAGCTTGCAGGGGGTAGGGGCCTACGAGCAGTACTTC,CASSLQGVGAYEQYF
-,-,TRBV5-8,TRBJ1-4,TGTGCCAGCAGCTTGGAACAGGGTGGCGAAAAACTGTTTTTT,CASSLEQGGEKLFF
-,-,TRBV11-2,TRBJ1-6,TGTGCCAGCAGCTTAGTACATGGGGCCGGTAATTCACCCCTCCACTTT,CASSLVHGAGNSPLHF
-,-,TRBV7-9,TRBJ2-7,TGTGCCAGCAGCTTGGGCAGCCACCCGGGGTACTTC,CASSLGSHPGYF
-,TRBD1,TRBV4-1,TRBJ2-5,TGCGCCAGCAGCGGGACAGTTGAAGAGACCCAGTACTTC,CASSGTVEETQYF
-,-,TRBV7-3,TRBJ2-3,TGTGCCAGCAGCTTATTCGGGCCGAGGGGGGACACAGATACGCAGTATTTT,CASSLFGPRGDTDTQYF
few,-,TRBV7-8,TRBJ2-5,TGTGCCAGCAGCTCCCTAGGACACCCCCAAGAGACCCAGTACTTC,CASSSLGHPQETQYF
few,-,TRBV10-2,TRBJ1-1,TGCGCCAGCAGTGACACCCAGGAAGCTTTCTTT,CASSDTQEAFF
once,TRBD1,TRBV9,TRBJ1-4,TGTGCCAGCAGCGGACAGGGCGGTGAAAAACTGTTTTTT,CASSGQGGEKLFF
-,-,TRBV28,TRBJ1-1,TGTGCCAGCGCCGGGACGGTGAACACTGAAGCTTTCTTT,CASAGTVNTEAFF
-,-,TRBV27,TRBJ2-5,TGTGCCAGCCGTCCGCTGGGTGTAGAGACCCAGTACTTC,CASRPLGVETQYF
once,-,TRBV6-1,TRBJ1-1,TGTGCCAGCAGTGTCAGGGACAAGAACACTGAAGCTTTCTTT,CASSVRDKNTEAFF
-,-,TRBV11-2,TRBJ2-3,TGTGCCAGCAGCTCCCCGGGGGATACGCAGTATTTT,CASSSPGDTQYF
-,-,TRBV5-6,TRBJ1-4,TGTGCCAGCAGCTCGACAGGAATGGAAGAAAAACTGTTTTTT,CASSSTGMEEKLFF
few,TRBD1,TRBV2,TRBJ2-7,TGTGCCAGCAGCTCGGGACAGGACGAGCAGTACTTC,CASSSGQDEQYF
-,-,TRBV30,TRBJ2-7,TGTGCCTGGAGTAACCAGTGGAGCGAGCAGTACTTC,CAWSNQWSEQYF
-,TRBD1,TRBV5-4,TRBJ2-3,TGTGCCAGCAGCTTAGGGGGCGCCGGAACAGATACGCAGTATTTT,CASSLGGAGTDTQYF
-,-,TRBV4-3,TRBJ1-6,TGCGCCAGCAGCCAAGATTTGTCAGGATATAATTCACCCCTCCACTTT,CASSQDLSGYNSPLHF
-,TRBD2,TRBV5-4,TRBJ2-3,TGTGCCAGCAGCTCCGGGGGGGCCAGGACAGATACGCAGTATTTT,CASSSGGARTDTQYF
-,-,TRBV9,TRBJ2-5,TGTGCCAGCAGCAAATACCCAATGACAGGAACTCAAGAGACCCAGTACTTC,CASSKYPMTGTQETQYF
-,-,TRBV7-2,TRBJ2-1,TGTGCCAGCAGGTCCGGTCCGGGCTACAATGAGCAGTTCTTC,CASRSGPGYNEQFF
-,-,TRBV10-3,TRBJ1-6,TGTGCCATCAGTGAGGCAGGGCTGGATTCACCCCTCCACTTT,CAISEAGLDSPLHF
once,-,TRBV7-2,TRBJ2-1,TGTGCCAGCAGCTTGGACCGGGAACTGCAGTTCTTC,CASSLDRELQFF
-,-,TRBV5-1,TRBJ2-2,TGCGCCAGCAGCTTGGCCCCAGACAACACCGGGGAGCTGTTTTTT,CASSLAPDNTGELFF
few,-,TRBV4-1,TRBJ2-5,TGCGCCAGCAGCCCAGGGGAGACCCAGTACTTC,CASSPGETQYF
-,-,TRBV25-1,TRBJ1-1,TGTGCCAGCAGCCAAACAGGTCTAACAGGGGAAGCTTTCTTT,CASSQTGLTGEAFF
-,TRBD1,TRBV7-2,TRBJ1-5,TGTGCCAGCGGACAGGGAGTCAATCAGCCCCAGCATTTT,CASGQGVNQPQHF
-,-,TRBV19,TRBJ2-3,TGTGCCAGTAGTACCCAGGCCCAGGCCTCGATGAAGCAGTATTTT,CASSTQAQASMKQYF
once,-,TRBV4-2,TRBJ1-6,TGTGCCAGCAGCCAAGAAGGTCAGCAGAGCTCCTATAATTCACCCCTCCACTTT,CASSQEGQQSSYNSPLHF
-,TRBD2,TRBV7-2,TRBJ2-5,TGTGCCAGCAGCTTAGCGATAGCGGGGGGGCAAGAGACCCAGTACTTC,CASSLAIAGGQETQYF
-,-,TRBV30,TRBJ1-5,TGTGCCTGGAGTGCCGATAGCAATCAGCCCCAGCATTTT,CAWSADSNQPQHF
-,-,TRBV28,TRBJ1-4,TGTGCCAGCAGTTTCCCCGACTACGAAAAACTGTTTTTT,CASSFPDYEKLFF
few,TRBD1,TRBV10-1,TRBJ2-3,TGCGCCAGCATCAAGGACAGGGAGCCAGATACGCAGTATTTT,CASIKDREPDTQYF
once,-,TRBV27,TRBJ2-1,TGTGCCAGCAGTTCCGCAGGGACGGGATACAATGAGCAGTTCTTC,CASSSAGTGYNEQFF
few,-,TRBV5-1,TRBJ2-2,TGCGCCAGCAGTGATCTGGGCCGAACTAACACCGGGGAGCTGTTTTTT,CASSDLGRTNTGELFF
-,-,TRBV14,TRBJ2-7,TGTGCCAGCAGCCAGGGTTCAGGGATGTACGAGCAGTACTTC,CASSQGSGMYEQYF
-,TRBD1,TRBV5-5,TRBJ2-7,TGTGCCAGCAGCGAGAGGACAGGTATCGACGAGCAGTACTTC,CASSERTGIDEQYF
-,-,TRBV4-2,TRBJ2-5,TGTGCCAGCAGCCAGATGGGGGGCAGGGAGACCCAGTACTTC,CASSQMGGRETQYF
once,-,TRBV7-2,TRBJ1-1,TGTGCCAGCAGCTTGCGGCTAGGGACTGAAGCTTTCTTT,CASSLRLGTEAFF
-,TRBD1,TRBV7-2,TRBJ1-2,TGTGCCAGCAACCTTCGGGGACAGCATGGCTACACCTTC,CASNLRGQHGYTF
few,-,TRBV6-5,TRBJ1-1,TGTGCCAGCAGAGCTGCCGTCACTGAAGCTTTCTTT,CASRAAVTEAFF
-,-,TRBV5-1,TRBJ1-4,TGCGCCAGCAGCATAAGAAGCTACGAAAAACTGTTTTTT,CASSIRSYEKLFF
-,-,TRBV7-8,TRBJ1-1,TGTGCCAGCAGCTTGGACTATGAAGCTTTCTTT,CASSLDYEAFF
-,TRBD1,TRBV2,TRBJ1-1,TGTGCCAGCGGATGGGACAGGGGCATGAACACTGAAGCTTTCTTT,CASGWDRGMNTEAFF
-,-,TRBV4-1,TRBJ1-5,TGCGCCAGCAGCCAAGGGTCTAGGTACGGTCAGCCCCAGCATTTT,CASSQGSRYGQPQHF